This TCR beta chain was sequenced for a study of early T cells in non-severe SARS-CoV-2 infection. On the study more broadly: RNA in bulk from unsorted whole blood was sequenced, and chains were unpaired. Findings of the study overall: Database matching using VDJdb favored anti-spike CD8 responses, with private and CD4 specificities left missing.

Trimming took 3 bases from V and 4 from J; bases not matched to a gene: 2. Germline assignment: CDR1 DFQATT and CDR2 SNEGSKA (reference sequence). The CDR3 consists of 14 residues. Many counts were recorded for this clonotype. Its antigen is unknown. Individually, cDNA molecules had unique molecular identifiers attached to them. TCRdb redid the calling of the 5' RACE reads with MiXCR, one entry per CDR3 protein. The data show about 67,000 distinct CDR3 sequences, 11% seen once. This TCR was sampled from an adult who was a healthcare worker with PCR-confirmed SARS-CoV-2 infection or an uninfected control (not recorded which). The rearrangement links TRBV20-1 to TRBJ1-5, with 11 bases aligning to TRBD1. Sequenced input: whole blood. The CDR3, as DNA: TGCAGTGCTAGCGGGACAGGGGGGAATCAGCCCCAGCATTTT. Its translation: CSASGTGGNQPQHF.